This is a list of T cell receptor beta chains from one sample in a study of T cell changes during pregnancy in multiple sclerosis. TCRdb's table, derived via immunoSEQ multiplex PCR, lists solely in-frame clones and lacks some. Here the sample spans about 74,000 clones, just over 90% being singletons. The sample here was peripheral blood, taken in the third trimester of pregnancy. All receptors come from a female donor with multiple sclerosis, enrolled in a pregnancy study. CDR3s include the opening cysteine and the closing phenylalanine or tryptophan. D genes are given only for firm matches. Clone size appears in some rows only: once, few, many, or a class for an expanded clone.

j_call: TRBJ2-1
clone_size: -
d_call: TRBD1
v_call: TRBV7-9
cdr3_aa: CASSPDRPNEQFF
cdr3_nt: TGTGCCAGCAGCCCGGACAGGCCGAATGAGCAGTTCTTC

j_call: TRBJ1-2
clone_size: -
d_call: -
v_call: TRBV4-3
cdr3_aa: CASSPEAGGPYGYTF
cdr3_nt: TGCGCCAGCAGCCCAGAGGCGGGGGGACCCTATGGCTACACCTTC

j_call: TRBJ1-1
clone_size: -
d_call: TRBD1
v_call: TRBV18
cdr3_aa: CASSPGQGKHTEAFF
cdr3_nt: TGTGCCAGCTCACCGGGACAGGGGAAACACACTGAAGCTTTCTTT

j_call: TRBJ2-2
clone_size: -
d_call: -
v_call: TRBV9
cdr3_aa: CASSVTGGRNTGELFF
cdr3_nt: TGTGCCAGCAGCGTGACGGGGGGCAGAAACACCGGGGAGCTGTTTTTT

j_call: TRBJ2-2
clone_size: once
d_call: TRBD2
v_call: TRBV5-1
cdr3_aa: CASTWGGTGELFF
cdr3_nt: TGCGCCAGCACCTGGGGGGGCACCGGGGAGCTGTTTTTT

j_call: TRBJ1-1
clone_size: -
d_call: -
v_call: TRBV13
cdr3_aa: CASSVGGSGYTTEAFF
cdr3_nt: TGTGCCAGCAGCGTGGGAGGGAGTGGGTACACCACTGAAGCTTTCTTT

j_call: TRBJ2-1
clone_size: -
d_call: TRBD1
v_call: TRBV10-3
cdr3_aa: CAISEVSRGQRSYNEQFF
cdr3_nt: TGTGCCATCAGTGAGGTTAGCAGGGGACAGCGCTCCTACAATGAGCAGTTCTTC

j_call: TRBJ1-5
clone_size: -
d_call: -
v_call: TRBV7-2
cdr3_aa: CASSPGPGQPQHF
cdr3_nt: TGTGCCAGCAGCCCCGGACCGGGGCAGCCCCAGCATTTT

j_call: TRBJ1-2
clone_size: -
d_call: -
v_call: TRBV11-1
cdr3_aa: CASSLVENYGYTF
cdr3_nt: TGTGCCAGCAGCTTAGTGGAGAACTATGGCTACACCTTC

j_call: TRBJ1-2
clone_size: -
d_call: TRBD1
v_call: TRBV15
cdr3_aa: CATSRGQRDGYTF
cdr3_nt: TGTGCCACCAGCAGGGGACAGCGGGATGGCTACACCTTC

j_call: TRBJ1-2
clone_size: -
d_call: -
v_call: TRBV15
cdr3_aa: CATSRVWLGEAGYTF
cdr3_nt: TGTGCCACCAGCAGAGTGTGGTTAGGGGAGGCTGGCTACACCTTC

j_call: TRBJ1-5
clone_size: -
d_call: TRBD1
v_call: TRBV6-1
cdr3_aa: CASSRETGGMEPQHF
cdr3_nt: TGTGCCAGCAGCCGTGAAACAGGGGGGATGGAGCCCCAGCATTTT

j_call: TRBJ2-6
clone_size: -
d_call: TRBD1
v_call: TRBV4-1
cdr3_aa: CASSQVVQGFRVGSGANVLTF
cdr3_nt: TGCGCCAGCAGCCAAGTCGTACAGGGGTTTAGGGTAGGATCTGGGGCCAACGTCCTGACTTTC

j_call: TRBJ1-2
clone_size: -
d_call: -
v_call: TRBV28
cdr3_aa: CASSLETGSTTF
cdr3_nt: TGTGCCAGCAGTTTGGAAACAGGGAGTACCACCTTC

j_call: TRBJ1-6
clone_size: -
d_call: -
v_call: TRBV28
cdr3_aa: CASSPYRDSSSYNSPLHF
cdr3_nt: TGTGCCAGCAGTCCTTACCGGGACTCAAGCTCCTATAATTCACCCCTCCACTTT

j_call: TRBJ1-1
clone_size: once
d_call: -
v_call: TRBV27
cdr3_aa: CASSSQGNTEAFF
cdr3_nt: TGTGCCAGCAGTTCTCAGGGGAACACTGAAGCTTTCTTT

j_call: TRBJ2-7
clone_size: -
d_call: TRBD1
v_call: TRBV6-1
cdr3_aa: CASSLWDRANYEQYF
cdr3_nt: TGTGCCAGCAGCCTGTGGGACAGGGCGAACTACGAGCAGTACTTC

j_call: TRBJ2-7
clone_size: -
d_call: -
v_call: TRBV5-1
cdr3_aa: CASSLAGAPEQYF
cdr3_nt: TGCGCCAGCAGCTTGGCAGGGGCGCCCGAGCAGTACTTC

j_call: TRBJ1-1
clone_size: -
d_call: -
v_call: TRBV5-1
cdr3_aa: CASSLAPQLNTEAFF
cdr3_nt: TGCGCCAGCAGCTTGGCCCCACAGTTGAACACTGAAGCTTTCTTT

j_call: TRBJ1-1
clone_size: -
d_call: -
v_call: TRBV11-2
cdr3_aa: CASSHPQGNTEAFF
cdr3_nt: TGTGCCAGCAGCCACCCTCAGGGGAACACTGAAGCTTTCTTT

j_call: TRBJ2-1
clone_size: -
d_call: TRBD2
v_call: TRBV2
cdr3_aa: CASSEEASGAYRNEQFF
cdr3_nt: TGTGCCAGCAGTGAAGAGGCTAGCGGGGCCTACCGGAATGAGCAGTTCTTC

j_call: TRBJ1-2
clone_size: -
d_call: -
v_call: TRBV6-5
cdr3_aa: CASSYYPEASGGYTF
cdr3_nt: TGTGCCAGCAGTTACTACCCGGAGGCTTCGGGTGGCTACACCTTC

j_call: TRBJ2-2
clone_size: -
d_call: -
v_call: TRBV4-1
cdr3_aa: CASSQGGVRAGELFF
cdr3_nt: TGCGCCAGCAGCCAAGGGGGCGTAAGGGCCGGGGAGCTGTTTTTT

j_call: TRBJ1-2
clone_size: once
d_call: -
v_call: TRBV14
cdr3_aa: CASSPGSGEYGYTF
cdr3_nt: TGTGCCAGCAGCCCCGGGTCAGGGGAGTATGGCTACACCTTC

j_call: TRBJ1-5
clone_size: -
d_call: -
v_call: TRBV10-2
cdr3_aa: CAAAPQVNQPQHF
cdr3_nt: TGCGCCGCTGCCCCCCAGGTAAATCAGCCCCAGCATTTT

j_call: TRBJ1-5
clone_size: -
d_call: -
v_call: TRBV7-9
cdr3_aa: CAVQKNSNQPQHF
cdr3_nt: TGTGCCGTCCAGAAAAATAGCAATCAGCCCCAGCATTTT

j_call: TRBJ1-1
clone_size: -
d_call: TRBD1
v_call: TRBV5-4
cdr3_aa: CASSSWGQGLAEAFF
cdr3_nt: TGTGCCAGCAGCTCTTGGGGACAGGGGTTGGCTGAAGCTTTCTTT

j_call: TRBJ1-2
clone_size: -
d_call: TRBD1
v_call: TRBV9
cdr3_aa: CASSPTGVAAGYTF
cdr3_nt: TGTGCCAGCAGCCCAACAGGGGTGGCAGCTGGCTACACCTTC